This T cell receptor beta chain was retrieved from a study of blood T cell repertoires in COVID-19. Per the original methods: Amplification from reference gene primers served as the basis for estimated nucleated cell counts. TCRdb keeps only in-frame clones here, not all; method: immunoSEQ multiplex PCR. The V and J calls and the clone size are those of that table, but D and trimming were determined from the DNA. The table has approximately 150,000 clones, about 86% seen once. There are a few counts of this clone. Sequenced sample: peripheral blood. This TCR was recovered from a woman between 55 and 75 years old with acute or convalescent COVID-19.

The CDR3 region is CASSGEGSDEQFF. As DNA, the CDR3 is TGTGCCAGCAGCGGGGAGGGTAGTGATGAGCAGTTCTTC. This chain joins TRBV28 and TRBJ2-1; 7 bases match TRBD2. J was trimmed by 8 bases and V by 6 bases; bases with no gene match: 7. Germline CDR1 is MDHEN and CDR2 is SYDVKM. CDR3 length equals 13 residues.